This T cell receptor beta chain comes out of a study of graft-versus-host responses after intestinal transplantation. CDR3 size: 19 residues. Germline CDR1 reads SGHAT; CDR2 reads FQNNGV. Trimming cost V 1 base and J 7 bases; bases outside gene matches: 18. Measured with immunoSEQ multiplex PCR; TCRdb has only the in-frame clones, and not every one. Among about 90,000 clones, 80% to 95% were seen once, and the ten largest hold 0.3%. As concerns this clone: What it recognizes is unknown.

The clonotype was recovered from a human donor who received an intestinal transplant. The chain uses TRBV11-2 and TRBJ2-1; TRBD1 matches 8 bases. The source material was unstimulated CD4+ T cells sorted from spleen or lymph node cells, sampled before intestinal transplant. The CDR3 coding sequence is TGTGCCAGCAGCTTAGCAGGGGGCGCGGGTAGCCGTGGACCTAATGAGCAGTTCTTC. Protein: CASSLAGGAGSRGPNEQFF.